The entry below describes one T cell receptor (beta chain). This clone's antigen is unknown. No base quality values were provided; no much bigger clone lies one nucleotide off. Within the sample, other DNA sequences also encode this same CDR3. From V the trimming removes 4 bases and from J it removes 1 base, while the gene matches leave 1 base of the junction unaccounted for. Measured from the cysteine to the phenylalanine, the CDR3 is 12 residues long. The sequence is cut down to CDR3 DNA, 36 bases in frame from base 1. CDR1 and CDR2, looked up from the germline V gene, are SQVTM and ANQGSEA. The library was generated by the immunoSEQ multiplex PCR assay. TCRdb's version of the immuneACCESS table is confined to in-frame rearrangements and falls short of the full clone set. An unresolved V gene accounts for under half of the shortfall where checked; the remainder is of unknown origin. The sample table records some 87,000 clones; roughly 96% of these occur just once. The biggest ten clones account for more than 1% of the sample.

The record originates from a study of T cell changes during pregnancy in multiple sclerosis (dated by TCRdb to about 2019). Regarding the research as a whole: In women with multiple sclerosis, the researchers looked at how the T cell repertoire shifted as pregnancy progressed.

Sequencing was performed on peripheral blood, taken in the second trimester of pregnancy. The V and J segments used are TRBV29-1 and TRBJ2-7; 7 bases in the middle match TRBD2. The receptor was derived from a female donor with multiple sclerosis, enrolled in a pregnancy study. The DNA sequence follows: TGCAGCGTTGCTAGCGGATCCTACGAGCAGTACTTC. Its amino acids are CSVASGSYEQYF.